These 6 T cell receptor beta chains share one sample of origin, sequenced in a study of blood T cell repertoires in COVID-19. This table comes from immunoSEQ multiplex PCR, and its TCRdb copy is limited to in-frame clones, with some not included. Among 65,000 to 85,000 clones, 75% to 95% were seen once, and the ten largest hold less than 8.5%. Sequences were obtained from peripheral blood. Receptor source: a human donor in a cohort sampled during active COVID-19.

The chain uses TRBV20-1 and TRBJ2-5; 10 bases fit TRBD2. The CDR3 is made up of 13 amino acids. With 3 bases clipped from V and 6 bases from J, the junction kept 4 bases outside the gene matches. The germline CDR1 and CDR2 sequences are DFQATT and SNEGSKA (reference sequence). The CDR3 here is CSASLSGGKTQYF. CDR3 DNA: TGCAGTGCTAGTCTTAGCGGGGGGAAGACCCAGTACTTC.

The J gene is TRBJ1-1, the V gene TRBV10-3; D gene unclear. Germline V gene lookup returns CDR1 ENHRY and CDR2 SYGVKD. V lost 8 bases, J lost 3 bases, and 13 bases lay in between. The CDR3 totals 13 residues. Here the CDR3 DNA reads TGTGCCATCGGATCCAAGAGGGACACTGAAGCTTTCTTT. It encodes CAIGSKRDTEAFF.

This clone has just one count. The chain joins TRBV11-3 to TRBJ2-3; the D gene is possibly TRBD2 (6 bases). Trimming took off 5 bases at V and 0 bases at J, with 12 bases between the two ends. The CDR3 covers 15 residues. CDR1 is SGHNT, CDR2 YENEEA, per germline. DNA for the CDR3: TGTGCCAGCAGCCGGAGGGCAGTTAGCACAGATACGCAGTATTTT. Protein sequence: CASSRRAVSTDTQYF.

A single count supports this clone. The chain links TRBV19 to TRBJ1-5; D call uncertain. Germline-derived CDR1 and CDR2 are LNHDA and SQIVND (reference sequence). V was clipped by 8 bases and J by 4 bases, with 9 bases between them. CDR3 length: 12 amino acids. This CDR3 is CASREGNQPQHF. As DNA, the CDR3 is TGTGCCAGTCGTGAGGGAAATCAGCCCCAGCATTTT.

This chain connects TRBV6-2 or TRBV6-3 to TRBJ2-5; the match to TRBD2 covers 9 bases. The V gene's germline CDR1 is MNHEY and CDR2 SVGEGT. The CDR3 is 14 residues long. After removal of 5 bases from V and 1 base from J, the junction contained 2 bases not matched to a gene. The DNA for the CDR3 is TGTGCCAGCAGTCTAGCGGGGCTCCAAGAGACCCAGTACTTC. It translates to CASSLAGLQETQYF.

The chain uses TRBV15 and TRBJ1-6; no clear D. CDR3 length: 18 residues. Trimming shortened V by 1 base and J by 2 bases, and 15 bases separated the two germline ends. Germline CDR1 and CDR2: LNHNV and YYDKDF (reference sequence). CDR3 in DNA: TGTGCCACCAGCAGAGCCGCCACGTGGGCCGCCTATAATTCACCCCTCCACTTT. It specifies CATSRAATWAAYNSPLHF.